Shown below are 13 T cell receptor beta chains from a single sample sequenced in a study of cytomegalovirus exposure and HLA in healthy donors. PCR amplification relied on 60 Vbeta primers (plus 13 Jbeta primers). Assay used: immunoSEQ multiplex PCR; TCRdb lists only in-frame clones, some missing. The sample holds fewer than 200,000 clones, 79% seen once. The sequencing input was PBMCs. The receptors come from a woman aged 40-49 years in good health and CMV-seronegative.

This clone was picked up a small number of times. The CDR3 coding sequence is TGCGCCAGCAGCCAGTCAGGGGGCCAGCCCTTCTCCGAGCAGTACTTC. Protein product: CASSQSGGQPFSEQYF. The rearrangement links TRBV4-1 to TRBJ2-7, with TRBD1 matching 8 bases. Per germline, CDR1 MGHRA and CDR2 YSYEKL. CDR3 length equals 16 residues. With 3 bases clipped from V and 6 bases from J, the junction kept 13 bases outside the gene matches.

The chain couples TRBV6-6 to TRBJ1-2, with D possibly TRBD1 on 6 matching bases. V dropped 5 bases and J dropped 6 bases, with 16 bases sitting between them. CDR1 and CDR2 (germline): MNHNY, SVGAGI (reference sequence). The CDR3 is 14 amino acids. CDR3 residues: CASSRTGTGDGYTF. CDR3 DNA sequence: TGTGCCAGCAGTCGTACAGGGACCGGGGATGGCTACACCTTC.

This chain uses TRBV4-3 with TRBJ2-5, with 7 bases that match TRBD2. The J call is in doubt because the DNA end fits TRBJ2-7 better. Germline assignment: CDR1 LGHNA and CDR2 YSLEER. The CDR3 totals 14 residues. The CDR3: CASSQGLWGYEQYF. The CDR3 DNA sequence: TGCGCCAGCAGCCAGGGACTATGGGGGTACGAGCAGTACTTC.

This chain joins TRBV19 and TRBJ2-5, with 9 nucleotides matching TRBD1. Germline V CDR1 and CDR2: LNHDA, SQIVND (reference sequence). V gave up 4 bases and J gave up 4 bases; unmatched junction bases: 10. The CDR3 runs 16 residues. CDR3 DNA: TGTGCCAGTAGTAACTTACAGGGGGCGCCCCCAGAGACCCAGTACTTC. Amino acid sequence: CASSNLQGAPPETQYF.

V gene TRBV6-1 combines with J gene TRBJ2-7; tentatively, D is TRBD1 (6 bases). V lost 0 bases and J lost 1, with 10 bases in between. Germline V gene data show CDR1 as MNHNS and CDR2 as SASEGT. The CDR3 sequence is 15 residues long. CDR3 DNA: TGTGCCAGCAGTGAAGCTTGGCAGGGGTCCTACGAGCAGTACTTC. Protein product: CASSEAWQGSYEQYF.

A word on this clone: This specimen includes other DNA sequences encoding the same CDR3. The chain combines TRBV29-1 with TRBJ1-2, with D unresolved. CDR1 and CDR2 from the germline V gene are SQVTM and ANQGSEA. V gave up 4 bases and J gave up 3 bases, with 6 bases separating them. The CDR3 totals 11 residues. Here the CDR3 reads CSVGQDYGYTF. The CDR3 region has the DNA TGCAGCGTTGGTCAGGACTATGGCTACACCTTC.

This chain links TRBV5-4 with TRBJ1-2, with 7 bases lining up with TRBD1. CDR3 size: 16 residues. J was trimmed by 3 bases and V by 4 bases; bases with no gene match: 12. Germline CDR1 is SGHNT and CDR2 is YYREEE (reference sequence). The CDR3 sequence is CASSKVFPGGDYGYTF. DNA for the CDR3: TGTGCCAGCAGCAAGGTTTTTCCAGGGGGAGACTATGGCTACACCTTC.

V is TRBV5-1 and J is TRBJ2-6, with 8 bases fitting TRBD1. Germline V gene lookup returns CDR1 SGHRS and CDR2 YFSETQ. The V gene end was trimmed by 4 bases and the J gene end by 3 bases; junction bases not matched to a gene: 12. CDR3 size: 18 residues. The CDR3 DNA is TGCGCCAGCAGCCCCCTGACAGGGGTTGATGATGGGGCCAACGTCCTGACTTTC. Translated, it gives CASSPLTGVDDGANVLTF.

The CDR3 DNA follows: TGTGCCAGCAGCCGGACAGCAGAAGCTTTCTTT. This encodes CASSRTAEAFF. The chain combines TRBV7-9 with TRBJ1-1; tentative D call: TRBD1 (6 bases). The CDR3 covers 11 residues. Germline V gene sequence: CDR1 SEHNR, CDR2 FQNEAQ (reference sequence). V lost 5 bases and J lost 8, with 9 bases in between.

This clone was recorded a few times. The chain is built from TRBV19 and TRBJ1-1; D perhaps matches TRBD1 (6 bases). The CDR3 contains 14 residues. Germline V CDR1 and CDR2: LNHDA, SQIVND (reference sequence). Trimming stripped 3 bases from V and 4 bases from J, with 12 bases between. This chain's CDR3 is CASSIGGAVTEAFF. In DNA, the CDR3 is TGTGCCAGTAGTATTGGGGGGGCGGTCACTGAAGCTTTCTTT.

The rearrangement uses TRBV2 and TRBJ2-5; 8 bases line up with TRBD1. Gene TRBJ2-7 matches the end of the DNA better, so the J call may be wrong. Germline V gene lookup returns CDR1 SNHLY and CDR2 FYNNEI. The CDR3 consists of 15 residues. The CDR3 DNA is TGTGCCAGCAGTGAAGGGACAGGGAGCTCCTACGAGCAGTACTTC. Its protein product is CASSEGTGSSYEQYF.

In its sample, this clone was seen once. The J gene is TRBJ1-5, the V gene TRBV2; 7 nucleotides match TRBD1. The germline gives CDR1 SNHLY, CDR2 FYNNEI. CDR3 size: 15 residues. V shed 6 bases, J shed 2 bases, and the junction held 7 bases outside the gene matches. In DNA form, the CDR3 reads TGTGCCAGCAGGGCAGGGGGGATTCGCAATCAGCCCCAGCATTTT. This sequence encodes CASRAGGIRNQPQHF. The whole variable domain, remainder taken from reference TRBV2 and TRBJ1-5, is EPEVTQTPSHQVTQMGQEVILRCVPISNHLYFYWYRQILGQKVEFLVSFYNNEISEKSEIFDDQFSVERPDGSNFTLKIRSTKLEDSAMYFCASRAGGIRNQPQHFGDGTRLSIL.

This clone was seen more than once but under ten times. The rearrangement joins TRBV4-3 to TRBJ2-1; D remains unclear. The germline V gene has CDR1 LGHNA and CDR2 YSLEER. The germline V and J ends were trimmed by 1 base and 6 bases, with 7 bases remaining between them. The CDR3 covers 13 residues. The CDR3 is CASSQGAGNEQFF. The CDR3 region has the DNA TGCGCCAGCAGCCAAGGGGCCGGCAATGAGCAGTTCTTC.